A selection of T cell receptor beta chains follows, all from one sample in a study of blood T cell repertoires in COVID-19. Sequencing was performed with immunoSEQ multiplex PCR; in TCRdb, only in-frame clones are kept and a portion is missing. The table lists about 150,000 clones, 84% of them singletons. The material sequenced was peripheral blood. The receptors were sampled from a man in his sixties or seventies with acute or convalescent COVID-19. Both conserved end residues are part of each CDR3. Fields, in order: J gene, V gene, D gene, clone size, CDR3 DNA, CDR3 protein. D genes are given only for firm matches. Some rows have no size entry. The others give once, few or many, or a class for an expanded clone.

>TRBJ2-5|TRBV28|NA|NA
TGTGCCAGCAGTTTACCAGGGGCGGAGACCCAGTACTTC
CASSLPGAETQYF
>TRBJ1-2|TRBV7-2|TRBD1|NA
TGTGCCAGCAGCTCTTACCGGGACAGGGACGGTGGCTACACCTTC
CASSSYRDRDGGYTF
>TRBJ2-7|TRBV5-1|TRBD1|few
TGCGCCAGCAGCTTTTTTCACGGACAGGGCTACGAGCAGTACTTC
CASSFFHGQGYEQYF
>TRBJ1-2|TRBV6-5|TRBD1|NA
TGTGCCAGCAGAGGCACCGGGACAGGCTATGGCTACACCTTC
CASRGTGTGYGYTF
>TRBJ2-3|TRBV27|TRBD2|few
TGTGCCAGCAGATTAAGCGGGAGGGCCCGAGATACGCAGTATTTT
CASRLSGRARDTQYF
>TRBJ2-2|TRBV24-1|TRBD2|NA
TGTGCCACCAGTCTAAATAGCGGGGGAGCCGGGGAGCTGTTTTTT
CATSLNSGGAGELFF
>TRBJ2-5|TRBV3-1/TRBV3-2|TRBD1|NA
TGTGCCAGCAGCCCCGAGGACAGGGGCGGGGAGACCCAGTACTTC
CASSPEDRGGETQYF
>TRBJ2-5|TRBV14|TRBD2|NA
TGTGCCAGCAGCCCAAGGACTAGCGGGGGGGAGACCCAGTACTTC
CASSPRTSGGETQYF
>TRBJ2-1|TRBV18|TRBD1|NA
TGTGCCAGCTCACCGGGACAGGGGTACAATGAGCAGTTCTTC
CASSPGQGYNEQFF
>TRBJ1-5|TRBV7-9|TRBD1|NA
TGTGCCAGCAGCAACACAGGGGATGGTCAGCCCCAGCATTTT
CASSNTGDGQPQHF
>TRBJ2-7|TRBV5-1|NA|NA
TGCGCCAGCAGCCCTCGGGGAGAACGAACCTACGAGCAGTACTTC
CASSPRGERTYEQYF
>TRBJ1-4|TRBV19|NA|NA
TGTGCCAGTAGTATGTGGCAGGGAACTAATGAAAAACTGTTTTTT
CASSMWQGTNEKLFF
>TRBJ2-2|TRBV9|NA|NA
TGTGCCAGCAGCACCAGCGACAGGGGGGAGCTGTTTTTT
CASSTSDRGELFF
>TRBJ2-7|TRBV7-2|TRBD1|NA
TGTGCCAGCAGCCCCGACAGGGGAACGCACGAGCAGTACTTC
CASSPDRGTHEQYF
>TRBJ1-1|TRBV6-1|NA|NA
TGTGCCAGCAGTGAATTGGGGCGGTCGAGGCCAGAAGCTTTCTTT
CASSELGRSRPEAFF
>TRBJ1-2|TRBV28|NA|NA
TGTGCCAGCAGTTTACTAGGCTTCGGCGACTATGGCTACACCTTC
CASSLLGFGDYGYTF
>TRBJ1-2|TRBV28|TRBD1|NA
TGTGCCAGCAGTTTATTGAGACAGGGACATGGCTACACCTTC
CASSLLRQGHGYTF
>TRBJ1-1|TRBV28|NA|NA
TGTGCCAGCAGTTTATACCGGACAGAACGAGCTTTCTTT
CASSLYRTERAFF
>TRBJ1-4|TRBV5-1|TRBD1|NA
TGCGCCAGCAGCGCCTGGACAGGGGAGGGCGAAAAACTGTTTTTT
CASSAWTGEGEKLFF
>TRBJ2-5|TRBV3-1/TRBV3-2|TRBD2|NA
TGTGCCAGCAGCCAAGATCTCGGGCTAGCGGGGACTAAAGAGACCCAGTACTTC
CASSQDLGLAGTKETQYF
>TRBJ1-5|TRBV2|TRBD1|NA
TGTGCCAGCATAGCTGACAGGGAGAATCAGCCCCAGCATTTT
CASIADRENQPQHF
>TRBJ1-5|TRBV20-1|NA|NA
TGCAGTGCTAGTGTTTTGGCAGAGCCCCAGCATTTT
CSASVLAEPQHF
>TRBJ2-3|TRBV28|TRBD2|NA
TGTGCCAGCAGTCCAGTCCGGGGGGGCCACGGCACAGATACGCAGTATTTT
CASSPVRGGHGTDTQYF
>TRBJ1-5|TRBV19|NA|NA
TGTGCCAGTAAGGTGTCCGGTGAGGGTCAGCCCCAGCATTTT
CASKVSGEGQPQHF
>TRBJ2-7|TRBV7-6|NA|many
TGTGCCAGCAGCTCGGATAGCGGTAGATCCTACGAGCAGTACTTC
CASSSDSGRSYEQYF
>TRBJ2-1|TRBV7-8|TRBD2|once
TGTGCCAGCAGCCAGACTAGCGGGAGGGCCCTCTCCTACAATGAGCAGTTCTTC
CASSQTSGRALSYNEQFF
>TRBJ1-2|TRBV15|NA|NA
TGTGCCACCAGCAGAGAACGGGGGGATAACTATGGCTACACCTTC
CATSRERGDNYGYTF
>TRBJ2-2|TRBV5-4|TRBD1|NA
TGTGCCAGCAGCTCGACCGCGGGACAGGGGTACACCGGGGAGCTGTTTTTT
CASSSTAGQGYTGELFF
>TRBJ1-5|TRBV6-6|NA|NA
TGTGCCAGCAGCCCCTTGACAGATAGCAATCAGCCCCAGCATTTT
CASSPLTDSNQPQHF
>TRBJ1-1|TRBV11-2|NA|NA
TGTGCCAGCAGCTCACAGGGTACTGAAGCTTTCTTT
CASSSQGTEAFF
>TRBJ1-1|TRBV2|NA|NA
TGTGCCAGCAGCTCCCCCCCTGGGAGGAACACTGAAGCTTTCTTT
CASSSPPGRNTEAFF
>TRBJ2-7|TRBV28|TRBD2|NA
TGTGCCAGCGTTGGGAGGGCGGCCGACGAGCAGTACTTC
CASVGRAADEQYF
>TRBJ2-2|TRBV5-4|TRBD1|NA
TGTGCCAGCAGCTCATACAGGGGTAACACCGGGGAGCTGTTTTTT
CASSSYRGNTGELFF
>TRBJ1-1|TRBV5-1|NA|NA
TGCGCCAGCAGCCCCGGGACTGTGAACACTGAAGCTTTCTTT
CASSPGTVNTEAFF
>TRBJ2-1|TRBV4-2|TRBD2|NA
TGTGCCAGCAGCCAAACTAGCGGCCTGGACAATGAGCAGTTCTTC
CASSQTSGLDNEQFF
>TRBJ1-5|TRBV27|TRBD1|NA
TGTGCCAGCAGCCGGGGCAGGGGGCTCGGACAGCCCCAGCATTTT
CASSRGRGLGQPQHF
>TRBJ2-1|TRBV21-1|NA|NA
TGTGCCAGCAGCAAAGTCGGGACAGCGAGCTACAATGAGCAGTTCTTC
CASSKVGTASYNEQFF
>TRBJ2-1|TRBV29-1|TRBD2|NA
TGCAGCGTTGAAAGCCCCCTTCTCCTAGCGGGAGCCGATGAGCAGTTCTTC
CSVESPLLLAGADEQFF
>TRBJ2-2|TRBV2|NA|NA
TGTGCCAGCAGTGAACAAGGACAGCCCAACACCGGGGAGCTGTTTTTT
CASSEQGQPNTGELFF
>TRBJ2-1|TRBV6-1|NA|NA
TGTGCCAGCAGTGAACAAGCGGTCGGGAGCTCCTACAATGAGCAGTTCTTC
CASSEQAVGSSYNEQFF